This T cell receptor beta chain is drawn from a study of human thymus T cells. Study-wide points: Use of V and J genes seemed skewed within the thymic and blood repertoires.

TCRdb's copy holds only in-frame clones and misses some; the assay was immunoSEQ multiplex PCR. The table lists over 35,000 clones, around 94% of them singletons, with about 0.13% in the top ten. Donation was from healthy Finnish infants who were having corrective surgery that addressed congenital heart defects. Half of the eight donors gave roughly 0.5-1 mL blood during surgery. Genomic DNA was extracted from every available blood leukocyte. With V trimmed by 0 bases and J by 3 bases, 4 bases remained unmatched. The germline CDR1 and CDR2 sequences are LGHNA and YSLEER. This CDR3 region has 16 residues. To note about this clone: Its target is not known.

The sequence was collected from a boy under two years old with a congenital heart defect but otherwise immunologically healthy. This chain uses TRBV4-3 with TRBJ1-2; TRBD1 matches at 10 bases. The specimen was blood. This CDR3 reads CASSQDRGTGDYGYTF. The CDR3 DNA follows: TGCGCCAGCAGCCAAGATCGGGGGACAGGGGACTATGGCTACACCTTC.